This T cell receptor beta chain was identified during a study of OX40 agonist ivuxolimab in advanced cancers. Study outcomes and limitations: The specificity for antigen of the expanded peripheral T cells was not determined.

Produced via immunoSEQ multiplex PCR; TCRdb's table is partial and in-frame only. The sample yields 65,000 to 85,000 clones, about 93% seen once. The CDR3 spans 15 residues. Germline V gives CDR1 SGDLS, CDR2 YYNGEE. The V segment lost 0 bases and the J segment 2 bases; nucleotides outside the gene matches: 4. Details on this clone: Its antigen is unidentified.

The sequences come from CD4+ or CD8+ T cells sorted from blood, collected in a trial of the OX40 agonist ivuxolimab. The rearrangement joins TRBV9 to TRBJ2-7; 8 bases fit TRBD2. The receptor was derived from an adult with an advanced solid tumor such as melanoma, head and neck, liver or kidney cancer. The CDR3 region has the DNA TGTGCCAGCAGCGTAGGTAGCGGGGCTCCCTACGAGCAGTACTTC. Residues: CASSVGSGAPYEQYF.